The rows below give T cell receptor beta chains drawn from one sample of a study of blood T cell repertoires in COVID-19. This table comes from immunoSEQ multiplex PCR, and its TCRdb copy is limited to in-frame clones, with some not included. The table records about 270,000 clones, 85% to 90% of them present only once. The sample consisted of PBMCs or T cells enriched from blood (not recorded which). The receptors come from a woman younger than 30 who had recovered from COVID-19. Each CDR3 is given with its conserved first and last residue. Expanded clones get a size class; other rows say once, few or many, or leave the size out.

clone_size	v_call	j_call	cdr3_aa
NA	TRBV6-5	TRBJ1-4	CASSYSIRFSNEKLFF
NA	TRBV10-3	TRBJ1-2	CAISSLGQGHGYTF
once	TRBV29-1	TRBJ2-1	CSVAHRGAYNEQFF
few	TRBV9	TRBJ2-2	CASSRQGPTGELFF
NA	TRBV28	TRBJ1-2	CASGQGLKLYGYTF
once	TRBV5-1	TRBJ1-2	CASSQKLTPTEGVHYGYTF
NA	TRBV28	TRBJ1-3	CASSFARSPNTIYF
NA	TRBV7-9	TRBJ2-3	CASSSPPGWGRNTDTQYF
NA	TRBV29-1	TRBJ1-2	CSVAQGAGGYTF
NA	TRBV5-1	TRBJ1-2	CASSLGAGRSDGYTF
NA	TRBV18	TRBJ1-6	CASSSHRGRSGSPLHF
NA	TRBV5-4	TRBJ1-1	CASSLTGTGLMNTEAFF
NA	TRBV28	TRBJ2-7	CASRPGGPYEQYF
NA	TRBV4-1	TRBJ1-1	CASSQFGGQGALEAFF
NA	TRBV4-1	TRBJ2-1	CASSQMGTGYNEQFF
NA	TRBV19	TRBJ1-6	CASSLRDRGYNSPLHF